A single sample gave rise to the 20 T cell receptor beta chains below, sequenced in a study of blood T cells in healthy people across ages. Alongside a J-beta primer mix, a sample-barcoded 5' primer served in a second PCR lasting 7 to 11 cycles. TCRdb used MiXCR to reprocess the 5' RACE reads, holding one entry per CDR3 protein. The repertoire holds almost 550,000 distinct CDR3 sequences, with 24% as singletons. These same data were also listed under a study on T cells of mothers and their children.

Sequencing input: blood. The receptors here all came from a boy between 10 and 17 years old in good health.

This clonotype turned up a few times. The chain is built from TRBV5-6 and TRBJ1-5; D is perhaps TRBD1 (6 bases). The CDR3 contains 15 residues. In germline, CDR1 is SGHDT, CDR2 YYEEEE. Between the trimmed V and J ends, which lost 3 bases and 3 bases, there was a span of 13 bases. The CDR3: CASSSWGAPNQPQHF. The CDR3 DNA follows: TGTGCCAGCAGCTCCTGGGGGGCACCCAATCAGCCCCAGCATTTT.

The chain recombines TRBV12-3 or TRBV12-4 with TRBJ1-4; perhaps TRBD1 as D (6 bases). The CDR3 contains 13 residues. V was pared by 9 bases and J by 8 bases, with 16 bases between. DNA for the CDR3: TGTGCCAGTGGGGGGGGACATCGGGAAAAACTGTTTTTT. Encoded protein: CASGGGHREKLFF.

This clonotype was detected only a few times. The chain employs TRBV20-1 and TRBJ2-5; 7 bases map to TRBD1. The CDR3 spans 15 residues. J was trimmed by 0 bases and V by 4 bases; bases with no gene match: 8. Germline V gene sequence: CDR1 DFQATT, CDR2 SNEGSKA (reference sequence). Written as DNA, the CDR3 is TGCAGTGCTACAGGGACAGAATATCACCAAGAGACCCAGTACTTC. Translation gives CSATGTEYHQETQYF.

This clonotype appeared a few times. The chain carries TRBV7-2 and TRBJ1-2; 12 bases agree with TRBD1. J gave up 4 bases and V 5 bases, and 5 bases lay outside the gene matches. Germline values: CDR1 SGHTA, CDR2 FQGNSA. CDR3 size: 15 residues. The CDR3 DNA reads as TGTGCCAGCAGCCCGGGGACAGGGGGCCTCTATGGCTACACCTTC. Translating it yields CASSPGTGGLYGYTF.

The chain is built from TRBV27 and TRBJ2-7; D is possibly TRBD1 (5 bases). Germline V gene lookup returns CDR1 MNHEY and CDR2 SMNVEV (reference sequence). CDR3 length equals 14 residues. V lost 3 bases and J 4 bases, leaving 13 bases between the germline ends. The CDR3 DNA reads as TGTGCCAGCAGTTTTGGGCCAGGGAAGTACGAGCAGTACTTC. Translated: CASSFGPGKYEQYF.

This chain uses TRBV7-3 with TRBJ2-5, with D maybe TRBD2 (5 bases). Germline-derived CDR1 and CDR2 are SGHTA and FQGTGA. Trimming shortened V by 2 bases and J by 3 bases, and 16 bases separated the two germline ends. The CDR3 has 16 residues. In DNA form, the CDR3 reads TGTGCCAGCAGCTTATTCCGCGGGCGGCTGGAAGAGACCCAGTACTTC. Its translation is CASSLFRGRLEETQYF. The full variable domain, rest sourced from reference TRBV7-3 and TRBJ2-5, is GAGVSQTPSNKVTEKGKYVELRCDPISGHTALYWYRQSLGQGPEFLIYFQGTGAADDSGLPNDRFFAVRPEGSVSTLKIQRTERGDSAVYLCASSLFRGRLEETQYFGPGTRLLVL.

This rearrangement joins TRBV4-3 to TRBJ2-5, with D perhaps assigned TRBD1 or TRBD2 (6 bases each). The J call may be faulty, since TRBJ2-1 better matches the DNA end. This CDR3 comprises 16 residues. Germline CDR1 is LGHNA and CDR2 is YSLEER. CDR3 region: CASSQDSLGGHNEQFF. As DNA, the CDR3 is TGCGCCAGCAGCCAAGATTCCCTAGGGGGGCACAATGAGCAGTTCTTC.

CDR3 residues: CASRTGTSLPETQYF. The DNA of the CDR3 is TGTGCCAGCAGAACCGGGACCTCCTTACCAGAGACCCAGTACTTC. The gene calls are TRBV6-1 and TRBJ2-5, with D possibly being TRBD1 or TRBD2 (5 bases each). V was trimmed by 6 bases and J by 4 bases, leaving 18 bases between them. This CDR3 spans 15 amino acids. CDR1 MNHNS and CDR2 SASEGT come from the germline V gene.

The chain recombines TRBV4-2 with TRBJ2-1; the match to TRBD2 covers 7 bases. Germline loops: CDR1 LGHNA, CDR2 YNFKEQ. This CDR3 comprises 17 residues. With V trimmed by 0 bases and J by 5 bases, 10 bases remained unmatched. The CDR3 DNA is TGTGCCAGCAGCCAAGATCTATCCAGCGGGAATGACAATGAGCAGTTCTTC. Translated, it gives CASSQDLSSGNDNEQFF.

The rearrangement links TRBV7-9 to TRBJ1-4; D gene unclear. Germline loops: CDR1 SEHNR, CDR2 FQNEAQ (reference sequence). Trimming removed 4 bases at V and 4 bases at J, with 19 bases between. This CDR3 contains 17 residues. CDR3 sequence (DNA): TGTGCCAGCAGCTCCACAGCCAGCAGGAGGAATAATGAAAAACTGTTTTTT. Protein: CASSSTASRRNNEKLFF.

The chain combines TRBV3-1 with TRBJ2-5; tentatively, D is TRBD1 or TRBD2 (6 bases each). The J call could be wrong; TRBJ2-1 is a better fit for the DNA end. Germline CDR1 reads LGHDT; CDR2 reads YNNKEL (reference sequence). The CDR3 is made up of 13 amino acids. In nucleotides, the CDR3 is TGTGCCAGCAGGGACGGCGGGACAAGTGAGCAGTTCTTC. Its protein product is CASRDGGTSEQFF.

For this clonotype: This clone may be a read error of a much larger clone one base away. The chain has TRBV11-1 and TRBJ2-5; unclear D gene. V lost 3 bases to trimming and J lost 11 bases, with 13 bases between them. Germline V gene sequence: CDR1 SGHAT, CDR2 FQDESV (reference sequence). This CDR3 region has 12 residues. CDR3 sequence reads: CASSFSQHKQYF. The CDR3, as DNA: TGTGCCAGCAGCTTCAGCCAGCACAAGCAGTACTTC.

This sequence joins TRBV5-1 and TRBJ2-5; no reliable D call. The DNA end lines up better with TRBJ2-1; the J call may be wrong. CDR3 length equals 11 residues. The germline V gene has CDR1 SGHRS and CDR2 YFSETQ. CDR3 in amino acids: CASSLHGEQFF. As DNA, the CDR3 is TGCGCCAGCAGCTTGCACGGTGAGCAGTTCTTC.

This clonotype came up a few times. The J gene is TRBJ2-7, the V gene TRBV11-2, with 8 bases identical to TRBD1. The DNA end is a closer match to TRBJ2-1, so the J assignment may be wrong. Per the germline V gene, CDR1 is SGHAT and CDR2 is FQNNGV. The CDR3 loop spans 16 amino acids. CDR3 DNA: TGTGCCAGCAGCTCCATGATAGGGGACAGGTATAATGAGCAGTTCTTC. Translated: CASSSMIGDRYNEQFF.

This clonotype has ten or more counts. The chain uses TRBV10-2 and TRBJ2-3, with TRBD2 matching 7 bases. Trimming removed 3 bases from V and 2 bases from J; junction bases left unmatched: 8. Germline V gene sequence: CDR1 WSHSY, CDR2 SAAADI. This CDR3 spans 16 amino acids. CDR3 nucleotide sequence: TGCGCCAGCAGTGATTTCAGGGAGGGGTACACAGATACGCAGTATTTT. Translation: CASSDFREGYTDTQYF.

The chain uses TRBV7-3 and TRBJ2-3; D possibly matches TRBD1 or TRBD2 (5 bases each). V gave up 3 bases and J gave up 0 bases, with 13 bases separating them. This CDR3 has 16 amino acids. Germline V CDR1 and CDR2: SGHTA, FQGTGA. Here the CDR3 DNA reads TGTGCCAGCAGCTTTTCGGGGCGTACTAGCACAGATACGCAGTATTTT. It yields the protein CASSFSGRTSTDTQYF. Filled out from reference TRBV7-3 and TRBJ2-3, the complete variable domain reads GAGVSQTPSNKVTEKGKYVELRCDPISGHTALYWYRQSLGQGPEFLIYFQGTGAADDSGLPNDRFFAVRPEGSVSTLKIQRTERGDSAVYLCASSFSGRTSTDTQYFGPGTRLTVL.

The chain carries TRBV28 and TRBJ2-7; D unclear. The germline V gene encodes CDR1 MDHEN and CDR2 SYDVKM. The CDR3 totals 17 residues. Trimming shortened V by 1 base and J by 5 bases, and 21 bases separated the two germline ends. Here the CDR3 reads CASSLFGLRFLRNEQYF. The CDR3 nucleotides read TGTGCCAGCAGTTTATTCGGGCTGCGGTTCCTGAGGAACGAGCAGTACTTC.

This chain joins TRBV24-1 and TRBJ2-3; weak D call: TRBD2 (6 bases). Germline V lookup: CDR1 KGHDR, CDR2 SFDVKD. The CDR3 consists of 14 residues. V was cut by 4 bases and J by 9 bases, with 16 bases left in between. This CDR3 reads CATSDPRGGGTQYF. DNA for the CDR3: TGTGCCACCAGTGACCCGCGGGGAGGTGGGACGCAGTATTTT.

Only a few counts were recorded for this clonotype. For the CDR3, the DNA is TGTGCCATCAGTGCGGACGGTTATAATTCACCCCTCCACTTT. Translating gives CAISADGYNSPLHF. The chain joins TRBV10-3 to TRBJ1-6; D ambiguous. Trimming removed 4 bases from V and 4 bases from J, with 8 bases in between. CDR3 length: 14 residues. Germline V gene sequence: CDR1 ENHRY, CDR2 SYGVKD.

The sample holds a few counts of this clonotype. The CDR3, as DNA: TGTGCCAGCAGTTTATTGACAACGGGGAAAGAGACCCAGTACTTC. This sequence encodes CASSLLTTGKETQYF. The chain is built from TRBV28 and TRBJ2-5; D might be TRBD2 (5 bases). Trimming pared 1 base from V and 3 bases from J, leaving 12 bases between. CDR3 length: 15 amino acids. In germline, CDR1 is MDHEN, CDR2 SYDVKM.